This T cell receptor (beta chain) was sequenced for a study of blood T cell repertoires in COVID-19. Overall study: From T cells, B-cell-depleted T cells, or PBMCs came the material, which was cDNA or gDNA.

Trimming removed 4 bases from V and 5 bases from J, with 9 bases in between. CDR1 MNHEY and CDR2 SVGEGT come from the germline V gene. This CDR3 is built from 13 residues. Libraries were prepared by immunoSEQ multiplex PCR; TCRdb keeps only in-frame clonotypes and omits some of them. The table lists about 7,800 clones, more than 70% of them singletons. The chain couples TRBV6-2 or TRBV6-3 to TRBJ2-1; D might be TRBD1 (5 bases). The sample was peripheral blood. The sequence was obtained from a woman in her sixties with active COVID-19. Here the CDR3 reads CASSFQGDNEQFF. As DNA, the CDR3 is TGTGCCAGCAGTTTTCAGGGTGACAATGAGCAGTTCTTC.